Presented here are 19 T cell receptor beta chains from one specimen sequenced in a study of blood T cell repertoires in COVID-19 (dated by TCRdb to the early 2020s). The receptor library was made with the immunoSEQ multiplex PCR assay. TCRdb obtained this table from immuneACCESS and retained in-frame rearrangements with V and J assigned. These tables miss some clones; where compared with another copy, unresolved V genes account for less than half of the shortfall, and the remainder is unexplained. The sample has approximately 250,000 clones on record, over 75% of them singletons. The ten most abundant clones make up 8% to 9.5% of the sample. Sequenced sample: peripheral blood. Every receptor here comes from a human donor in a cohort sampled during active COVID-19.

The rearrangement joins TRBV5-4 to TRBJ2-1; 11 bases match TRBD2. V was pared by 0 bases and J by 8 bases, with 1 base of the junction left unmatched. The CDR3 sequence is 14 residues long. Germline V CDR1 and CDR2: SGHNT, YYREEE (reference sequence). The CDR3 sequence is CASSLVAGGHEQFF. The CDR3 nucleotides are TGTGCCAGCAGCTTGGTAGCGGGAGGGCATGAGCAGTTCTTC. The full variable domain, in which reference TRBV5-4 and TRBJ2-1 provide the parts outside the CDR3, is ETGVTQSPTHLIKTRGQQVTLRCSSQSGHNTVSWYQQALGQGPQFIFQYYREEENGRGNFPPRFSGLQFPNYSSELNVNALELDDSALYLCASSLVAGGHEQFFGPGTRLTVL.

The V and J genes are TRBV19 and TRBJ1-1; 9 bases are a match to TRBD1. Germline V gene lookup returns CDR1 LNHDA and CDR2 SQIVND (reference sequence). CDR3 size: 17 residues. V lost 3 bases, J lost 4 bases, and 12 bases stayed unmatched. The CDR3 bases are TGTGCCAGTAGTATGACAGGGGGTGGGGCTCGTGGCACTGAAGCTTTCTTT. Translation gives CASSMTGGGARGTEAFF. Filled out from reference TRBV19 and TRBJ1-1, the complete variable domain reads DGGITQSPKYLFRKEGQNVTLSCEQNLNHDAMYWYRQDPGQGLRLIYYSQIVNDFQKGDIAEGYSVSREKKESFPLTVTSAQKNPTAFYLCASSMTGGGARGTEAFFGQGTRLTVV.

The chain has TRBV4-1 and TRBJ1-1; D unclear. Germline V gene sequence: CDR1 MGHRA, CDR2 YSYEKL. This CDR3 has 13 residues. Trimming pared 5 bases from V and 5 bases from J, leaving 12 bases between. CDR3 in amino acids: CASSEGSWTEAFF. CDR3 DNA sequence: TGCGCCAGCAGCGAAGGGAGTTGGACTGAAGCTTTCTTT.

Comments on this clone: Additional DNA sequences in this sample encode the identical CDR3. V and J are TRBV5-1 and TRBJ2-5; 7 bases map to TRBD2. The ends lost 5 bases at V and 3 bases at J; junction bases unmatched: 4. Germline CDR1 and CDR2: SGHRS and YFSETQ. This CDR3 spans 13 amino acids. Written as DNA, the CDR3 is TGCGCCAGCAGTTCTCGGGGGGAAGAGACCCAGTACTTC. Amino acid sequence: CASSSRGEETQYF.

The gene calls are TRBV10-3 and TRBJ2-1; 15 bases are a match to TRBD2. V trimming: 6 bases; J trimming: 8 bases; junction bases outside the gene matches: 2. Per the germline V gene, CDR1 is ENHRY and CDR2 is SYGVKD. The CDR3 is 14 amino acids. The CDR3 DNA reads as TGTGCCATCAGCGGGACTAGCGGGGGGTATGAGCAGTTCTTC. Its translation: CAISGTSGGYEQFF.

This sequence joins TRBV2 and TRBJ1-1, with a possible D match to TRBD1 (5 bases). The CDR3 extends over 13 amino acids. The ends were cut back, 10 bases at V and 3 bases at J, with 15 bases in the middle. Germline CDR1 SNHLY, CDR2 FYNNEI. CDR3 DNA sequence: TGTGCCAACAGGCAGAGGCTGGACACTGAAGCTTTCTTT. It yields the protein CANRQRLDTEAFF. Variable domain in full (rest from reference TRBV2 and TRBJ1-1): EPEVTQTPSHQVTQMGQEVILRCVPISNHLYFYWYRQILGQKVEFLVSFYNNEISEKSEIFDDQFSVERPDGSNFTLKIRSTKLEDSAMYFCANRQRLDTEAFFGQGTRLTVV.

V gene TRBV5-1 combines with J gene TRBJ2-3, with 9 positions matching TRBD1. CDR3 length: 15 amino acids. V lost 2 bases to trimming and J lost 4 bases; unmatched junction nucleotides: 5. Germline V gene lookup returns CDR1 SGHRS and CDR2 YFSETQ. The CDR3 DNA reads TGCGCCAGCAGCTTCACAGGGGGCTGGGCAGATACGCAGTATTTT. This translates into CASSFTGGWADTQYF.

The chain carries TRBV7-9 and TRBJ2-7, with TRBD2 as a possible D gene (5 bases). The CDR3 extends over 13 amino acids. Germline values: CDR1 SEHNR, CDR2 FQNEAQ (reference sequence). V lost 5 bases, J lost 7 bases, and 15 bases lay in between. CDR3 region: CASSRGMAREQYF. The CDR3 DNA is TGTGCCAGCAGCCGAGGGATGGCGAGGGAGCAGTACTTC. Together with reference TRBV7-9 and TRBJ2-7, the CDR3 gives the full variable domain: DTGVSQNPRHKITKRGQNVTFRCDPISEHNRLYWYRQTLGQGPEFLTYFQNEAQLEKSRLLSDRFSAERPKGSFSTLEIQRTEQGDSAMYLCASSRGMAREQYFGPGTRLTVT.

The V and J genes are TRBV27 and TRBJ2-7, with D possibly matching TRBD2 (6 bases). V was pared by 5 bases and J by 0 bases, with 14 bases between. This CDR3 has 15 amino acids. Germline V gene data show CDR1 as MNHEY and CDR2 as SMNVEV (reference sequence). The CDR3 DNA reads as TGTGCCAGCAGTCCTTGGGGGGACCTCTCCTACGAGCAGTACTTC. The encoded protein is CASSPWGDLSYEQYF.

This clone was detected a few times. This chain links TRBV5-5 with TRBJ2-2; D gene uncertain. The germline V and J ends were trimmed by 3 bases and 7 bases, with 13 bases remaining between them. This CDR3 spans 14 amino acids. Per germline, CDR1 SGHKS and CDR2 YYEKEE (reference sequence). CDR3 sequence (DNA): TGTGCCAGCAGCTCTCACAGTGTAATCGGGGAGCTGTTTTTT. It specifies CASSSHSVIGELFF.

The chain is built from TRBV12-3 or TRBV12-4 and TRBJ1-1; TRBD1 agrees at 7 bases. The CDR3 is made up of 13 amino acids. Trimming took 5 bases from V and 4 from J; bases not matched to a gene: 4. The CDR3 nucleotides read TGTGCCAGCAGTGCATCAGGGGGCACTGAAGCTTTCTTT. Amino acids: CASSASGGTEAFF.

This clone was detected once. The gene calls are TRBV3-1 (or the pseudogene TRBV3-2) and TRBJ1-3; D unresolved. V lost 1 base to trimming and J lost 2 bases, with 9 bases between them. The CDR3 extends over 15 amino acids. The germline gives CDR1 LGHDT, CDR2 YNNKEL (reference sequence). The chain's CDR3 is CASSQGHQTGNTIYF. As DNA, the CDR3 is TGTGCCAGCAGCCAAGGACACCAAACTGGAAACACCATATATTTT.

The V and J genes are TRBV2 and TRBJ2-3, with 7 bases aligning to TRBD1. V dropped 6 bases and J dropped 1; count of bases not matched to a gene: 1. The CDR3 length is 13 residues. Germline CDR1 reads SNHLY; CDR2 reads FYNNEI. The CDR3, as DNA: TGTGCCAGCAGAGGACAGGGCACAGATACGCAGTATTTT. Protein: CASRGQGTDTQYF.

This chain's CDR3 is CSASFPGYNEQFF. CDR3 DNA: TGCAGTGCTAGTTTCCCCGGTTACAATGAGCAGTTCTTC. V is TRBV20-1 and J is TRBJ2-1; D remains ambiguous. V was cut by 3 bases and J by 4 bases, with 10 bases left in between. The CDR3 has 13 residues. The V gene's germline CDR1 is DFQATT and CDR2 SNEGSKA (reference sequence).

This clone has just one count. The chain uses TRBV19 and TRBJ2-2, with a tentative D call TRBD2 (6 bases). V was trimmed by 4 bases and J by 7 bases, leaving 16 bases between them. The CDR3 contains 15 residues. In germline, CDR1 is LNHDA, CDR2 SQIVND (reference sequence). The CDR3 here is CASSTVAVFFGELFF. CDR3 nucleotide sequence: TGTGCCAGTAGTACTGTAGCGGTGTTTTTCGGGGAGCTGTTTTTT.

This chain joins TRBV19 and TRBJ1-3; D not resolved. This CDR3 has 16 amino acids. Trimming left V 5 bases short and J 0 bases short, with 14 bases between. CDR1 and CDR2 from the germline V gene are LNHDA and SQIVND (reference sequence). DNA of the CDR3: TGTGCCAGTAGTCCCCGAGGAGTGAGCTCTGGAAACACCATATATTTT. Residues: CASSPRGVSSGNTIYF.

This clone was detected only once. The rearrangement links TRBV18 to TRBJ2-7, with TRBD1 identical over 9 bases. Per germline, CDR1 KGHSH and CDR2 LQKENI. The CDR3 runs 15 residues. V shed 5 bases, J shed 1 base, and the junction held 6 bases outside the gene matches. The CDR3 protein is CASSVDRGQSYEQYF. In DNA, the CDR3 is TGTGCCAGCTCAGTGGACAGGGGACAGTCCTACGAGCAGTACTTC.

V gene TRBV5-1 combines with J gene TRBJ2-3; no definite D call. Germline loops: CDR1 SGHRS, CDR2 YFSETQ. The CDR3 spans 14 residues. V lost 0 bases to trimming and J lost 1 base, with 6 bases between them. The CDR3 loop reads CASSLANRTDTQYF. Here the CDR3 DNA reads TGCGCCAGCAGCTTGGCCAATCGCACAGATACGCAGTATTTT.

The chain couples TRBV5-8 to TRBJ2-7, with TRBD2 matching 14 bases. The V gene's germline CDR1 is SGHTS and CDR2 YDEGEE. Trimming cost V 1 base and J 5 bases; bases outside gene matches: 5. The CDR3 length is 16 residues. Here the CDR3 DNA reads TGTGCCAGCAGCTTGTGGGGGGGACTAGCGGGAGACGAGCAGTACTTC. Translated, it gives CASSLWGGLAGDEQYF. Variable domain in full (rest from reference TRBV5-8 and TRBJ2-7): EAGVTQSPTHLIKTRGQQATLRCSPISGHTSVYWYQQALGLGLQFLLWYDEGEERNRGNFPPRFSGRQFPNYSSELNVNALELEDSALYLCASSLWGGLAGDEQYFGPGTRLTVT.